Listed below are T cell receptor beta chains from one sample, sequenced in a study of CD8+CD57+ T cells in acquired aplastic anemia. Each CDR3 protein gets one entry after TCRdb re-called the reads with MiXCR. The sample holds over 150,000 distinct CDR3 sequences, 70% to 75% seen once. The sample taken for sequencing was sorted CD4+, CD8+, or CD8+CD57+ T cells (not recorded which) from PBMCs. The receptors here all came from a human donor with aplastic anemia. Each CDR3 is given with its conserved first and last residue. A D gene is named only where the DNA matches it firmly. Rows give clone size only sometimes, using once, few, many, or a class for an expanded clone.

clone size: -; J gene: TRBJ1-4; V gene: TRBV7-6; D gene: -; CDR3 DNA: TGTGCCAGCAGCTTAGTCATTCAGGATGAAAAACTGTTTTTT; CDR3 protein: CASSLVIQDEKLFF
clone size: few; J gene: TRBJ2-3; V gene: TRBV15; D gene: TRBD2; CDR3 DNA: TGTGCCACCAGCAGAGCGACTAGCGGAAGCTTGGGTACGCAGTATTTT; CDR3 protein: CATSRATSGSLGTQYF
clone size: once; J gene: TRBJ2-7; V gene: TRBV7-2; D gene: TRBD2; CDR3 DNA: TGTGCCAGCAGCTTTACTAGCGGCTCGTACTCCTACGAGCAGTACTTC; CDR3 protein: CASSFTSGSYSYEQYF
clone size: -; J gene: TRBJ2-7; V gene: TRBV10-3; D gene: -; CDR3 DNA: TGTGCCATCGCAAGGGGCGGCGGCTACGAGCAGTACTTC; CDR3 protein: CAIARGGGYEQYF
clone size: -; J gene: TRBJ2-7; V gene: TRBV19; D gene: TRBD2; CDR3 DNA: TGTGCCAGTAGTATAGGCCCGGCCCTAGCGGGAGTAGAGAACGAGCAGTACTTC; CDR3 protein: CASSIGPALAGVENEQYF
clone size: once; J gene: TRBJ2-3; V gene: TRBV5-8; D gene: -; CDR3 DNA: TGTGCCAGCAGCTTGGACTACCCCAGCACAGATACGCAGTATTTT; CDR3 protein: CASSLDYPSTDTQYF
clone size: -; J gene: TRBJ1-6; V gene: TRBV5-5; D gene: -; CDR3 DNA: TGTGCCAGCAACGCCCTACAGGCGGTTGGTTCACCCCTCCACTTT; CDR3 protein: CASNALQAVGSPLHF
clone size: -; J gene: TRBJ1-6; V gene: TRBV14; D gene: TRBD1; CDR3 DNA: TGTGCCAGCAGCCACGACAGGGGTGGATGGAATTCACCCCTCCACTTT; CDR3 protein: CASSHDRGGWNSPLHF
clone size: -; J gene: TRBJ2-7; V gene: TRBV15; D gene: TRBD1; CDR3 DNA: TGTGCCACCAGCACCGTCGGTCAGGGGGCTTACGAGCAGTACTTC; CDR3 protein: CATSTVGQGAYEQYF
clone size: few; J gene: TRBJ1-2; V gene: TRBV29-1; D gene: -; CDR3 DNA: TGCAGCCACGGATTGCCTGGCTACACCTTC; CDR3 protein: CSHGLPGYTF
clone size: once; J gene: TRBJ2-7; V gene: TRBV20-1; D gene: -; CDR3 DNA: TGCAGTGCTCAACCCAACCCCAAGGGGGGGAGCTCCTACGAGCAGTACTTC; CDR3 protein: CSAQPNPKGGSSYEQYF
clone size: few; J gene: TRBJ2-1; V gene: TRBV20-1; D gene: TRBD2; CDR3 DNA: TGCAGTGCTAGTAGCGGGACCTACAATGAGCAGTTCTTC; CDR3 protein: CSASSGTYNEQFF
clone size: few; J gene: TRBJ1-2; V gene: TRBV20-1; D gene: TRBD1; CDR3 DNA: TGCAGTGCTAGTAACCAGGGACAGGGAATCATTGGCTACACCTTC; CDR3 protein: CSASNQGQGIIGYTF
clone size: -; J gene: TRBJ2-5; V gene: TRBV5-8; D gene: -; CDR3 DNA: TGTGCCAGCAGCCCCATTGGGGGGACGGGAGAGACCCAGTACTTC; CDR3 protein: CASSPIGGTGETQYF
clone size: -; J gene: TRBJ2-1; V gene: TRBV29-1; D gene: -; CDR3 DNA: TGCAGCGTTGGTGGTGAGCAGTTCTTC; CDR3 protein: CSVGGEQFF
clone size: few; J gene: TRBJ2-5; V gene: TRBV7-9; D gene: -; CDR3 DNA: TGTGCCAGCAGCTCTACTAGCTGGGGGCAGGTGGAGACCCAGTACTTC; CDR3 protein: CASSSTSWGQVETQYF
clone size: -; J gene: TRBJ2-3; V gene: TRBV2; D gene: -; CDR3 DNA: TGTGCCAGCAGGTTCAGAGGGGTACGAACAGATACGCAGTATTTT; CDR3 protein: CASRFRGVRTDTQYF
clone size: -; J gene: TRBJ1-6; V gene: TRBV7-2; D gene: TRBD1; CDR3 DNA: TGTGCCAGCAGCTTAGCGGGAGGGGGCTATTCACCCCTCCACTTT; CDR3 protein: CASSLAGGGYSPLHF
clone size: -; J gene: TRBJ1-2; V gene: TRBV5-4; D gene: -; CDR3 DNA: TGTGCCAGCAGCAGTGACAACTATGGCTACACCTTC; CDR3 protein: CASSSDNYGYTF
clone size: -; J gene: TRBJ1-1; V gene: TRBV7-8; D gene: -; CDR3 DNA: TGTGCCAGCAGCGTGAATGGGAAAAACACTGAAGCTTTCTTT; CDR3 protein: CASSVNGKNTEAFF
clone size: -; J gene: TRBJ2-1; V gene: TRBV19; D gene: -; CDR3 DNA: TGTGCCAGTAGTAGGGAGACGGGGAACTCCTACAATGAGCAGTTCTTC; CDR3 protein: CASSRETGNSYNEQFF
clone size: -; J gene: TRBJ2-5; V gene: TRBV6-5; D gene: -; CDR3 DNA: TGTGCCAGCAGTCAGAGCCGGGGAGGGACCCAGTACTTC; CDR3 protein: CASSQSRGGTQYF
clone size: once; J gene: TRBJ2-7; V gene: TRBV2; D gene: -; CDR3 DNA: TGTGCCAGCAGTGAGGCTCGACCCTACGAGCAGTACTTC; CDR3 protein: CASSEARPYEQYF
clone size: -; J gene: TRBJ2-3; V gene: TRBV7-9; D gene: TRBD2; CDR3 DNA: TGTGCCAGCAGCCTTAGCGGGGCCGGGGATACGCAGTATTTT; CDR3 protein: CASSLSGAGDTQYF
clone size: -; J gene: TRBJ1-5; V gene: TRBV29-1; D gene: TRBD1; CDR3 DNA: TGCAGCGTTGCACAGGGGTACAATCAGCCCCAGCATTTT; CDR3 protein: CSVAQGYNQPQHF
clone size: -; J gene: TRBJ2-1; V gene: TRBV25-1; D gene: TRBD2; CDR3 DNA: TGTGCCAGCAGTGAATATACAGGACTAGCGGGGTGGGAAGACAATGAGCAGTTCTTC; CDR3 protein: CASSEYTGLAGWEDNEQFF
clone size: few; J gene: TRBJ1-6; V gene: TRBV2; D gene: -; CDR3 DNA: TGTGCCAGCAGTGAGATGGCCAACAATTCACCCCTCCACTTT; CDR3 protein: CASSEMANNSPLHF
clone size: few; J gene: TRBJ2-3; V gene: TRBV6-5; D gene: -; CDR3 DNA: TGTGCCATCAAACGATCGGCCAGCCTCACAGATACGCAGTATTTT; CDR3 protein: CAIKRSASLTDTQYF
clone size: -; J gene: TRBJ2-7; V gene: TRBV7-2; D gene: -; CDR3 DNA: TGCGCCAGCAGCTTGCGGGCTAGCAATTCCCACGAGCAGTACTTC; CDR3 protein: CASSLRASNSHEQYF
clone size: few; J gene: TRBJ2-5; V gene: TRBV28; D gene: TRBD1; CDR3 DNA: TGTGCCAGCAGTTTACAGGGGGCGATTCGGGAGACCCAGTACTTC; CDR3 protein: CASSLQGAIRETQYF
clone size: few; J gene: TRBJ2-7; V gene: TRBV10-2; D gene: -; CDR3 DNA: TGCGCCAGCAGTGAGTACAGGGCATCCTACGAGCAGTACTTC; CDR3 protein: CASSEYRASYEQYF
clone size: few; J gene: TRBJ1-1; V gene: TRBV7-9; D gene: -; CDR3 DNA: TGTGCCAGCAGCTTAGAGGAGGGGGCTGAAGCTTTCTTT; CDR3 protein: CASSLEEGAEAFF
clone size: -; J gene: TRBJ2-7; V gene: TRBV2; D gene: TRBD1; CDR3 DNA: TGTGCCAGCAGCCAGGACAGGGGTTCCGACGAGCAGTACTTC; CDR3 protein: CASSQDRGSDEQYF
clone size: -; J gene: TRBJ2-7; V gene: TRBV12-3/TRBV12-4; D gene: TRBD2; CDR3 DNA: TGTGCCAGCAGCTGGACTAGCAGTTCCTACGAGCAGTACTTC; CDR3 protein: CASSWTSSSYEQYF
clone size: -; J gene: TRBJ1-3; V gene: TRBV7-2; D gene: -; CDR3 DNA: TGTGCCAGCAGCTTGGCTTTCTCTGGAAACACCATATATTTT; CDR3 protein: CASSLAFSGNTIYF
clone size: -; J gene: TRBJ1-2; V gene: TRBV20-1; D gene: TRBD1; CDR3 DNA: TGCAGTGCTAAGGGACAGCCTAACTATGGCTACACCTTC; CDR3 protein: CSAKGQPNYGYTF
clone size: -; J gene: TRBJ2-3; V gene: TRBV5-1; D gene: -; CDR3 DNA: TGCGCCAGCAGCTCGGGTAACAGGGAAGGTGCAGATACGCAGTATTTT; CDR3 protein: CASSSGNREGADTQYF
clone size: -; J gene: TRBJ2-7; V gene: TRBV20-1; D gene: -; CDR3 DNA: TGCAGTGCTGGCCCCCGGAGGGATTCCTACGAGCAGTACTTC; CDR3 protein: CSAGPRRDSYEQYF
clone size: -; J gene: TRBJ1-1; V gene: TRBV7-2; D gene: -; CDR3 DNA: TGTGCCAGCAGCTTAGGCAGGTTGAACCCCGTCGAAGCTTTCTTT; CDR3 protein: CASSLGRLNPVEAFF
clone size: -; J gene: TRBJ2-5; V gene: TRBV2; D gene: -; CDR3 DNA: TGTGCCAGCAAGCAGGGTGGCGGGGAGACCCAGTACTTC; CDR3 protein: CASKQGGGETQYF
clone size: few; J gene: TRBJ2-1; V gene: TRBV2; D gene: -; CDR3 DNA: TGTGCCAGCAGTGAAGGCAATGAGCAGTTCTTC; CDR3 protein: CASSEGNEQFF
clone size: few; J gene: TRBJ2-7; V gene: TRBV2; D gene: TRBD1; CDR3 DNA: TGTGCCAGCAGCGATTACGGGACAGAAATTAGCTCCTACGAGCAGTACTTC; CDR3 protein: CASSDYGTEISSYEQYF
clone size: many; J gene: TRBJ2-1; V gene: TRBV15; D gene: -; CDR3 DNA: TGTGCCACCGGGGGTGGCTCAGGGCCCCACAATGAGCAGTTCTTC; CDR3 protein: CATGGGSGPHNEQFF
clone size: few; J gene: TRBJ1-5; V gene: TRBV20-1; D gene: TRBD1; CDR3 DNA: TGCAGTGCTCCCCGGGACAGGGGGGGTCAGCCCCAGCATTTT; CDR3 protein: CSAPRDRGGQPQHF
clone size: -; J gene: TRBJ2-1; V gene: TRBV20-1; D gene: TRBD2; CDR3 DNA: TGCAGTGCTACTGAAACTAGCGGGAGGATCTATGAGCAGTTCTTC; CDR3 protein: CSATETSGRIYEQFF
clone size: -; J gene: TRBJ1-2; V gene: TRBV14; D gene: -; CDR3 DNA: TGTGCCAGCAGCCAAGAAGTTTTTCTCAGGGGCTACACCTTC; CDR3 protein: CASSQEVFLRGYTF
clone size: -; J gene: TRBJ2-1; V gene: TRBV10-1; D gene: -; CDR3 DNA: TGCGCCAGCAGTGAGCCTAGCAATCCCAATGAGCAGTTCTTC; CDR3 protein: CASSEPSNPNEQFF
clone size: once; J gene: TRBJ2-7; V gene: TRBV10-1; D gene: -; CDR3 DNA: TGCGCCAGCAGTGAGTCTATCAGGGATTCCGTCTACGAGCAGTACTTC; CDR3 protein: CASSESIRDSVYEQYF
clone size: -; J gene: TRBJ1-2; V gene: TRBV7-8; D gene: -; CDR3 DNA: TGTGCCAGCAGCTTGGAGGGGCCAGGTTTTGGCTACACCTTC; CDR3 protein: CASSLEGPGFGYTF
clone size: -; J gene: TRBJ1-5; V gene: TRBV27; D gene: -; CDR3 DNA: TGTGCCAGCAGTCGGCGATATAGCAATCAGCCCCAGCATTTT; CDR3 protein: CASSRRYSNQPQHF